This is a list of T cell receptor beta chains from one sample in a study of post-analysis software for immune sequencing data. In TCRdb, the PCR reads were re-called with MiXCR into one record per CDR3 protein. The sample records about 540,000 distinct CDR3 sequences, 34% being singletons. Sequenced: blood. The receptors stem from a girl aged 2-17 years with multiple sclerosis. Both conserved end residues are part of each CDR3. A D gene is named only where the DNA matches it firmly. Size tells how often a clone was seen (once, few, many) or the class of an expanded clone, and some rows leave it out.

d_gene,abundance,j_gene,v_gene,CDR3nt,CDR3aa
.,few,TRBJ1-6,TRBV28,TGTGCCAGCAGTTTCCCATCACCCCTCCACTTT,CASSFPSPLHF
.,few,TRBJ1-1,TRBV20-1,TGCAGTGCCCCGGCTGGGGCCGACTCTCGCACTGAAGCTTTCTTT,CSAPAGADSRTEAFF
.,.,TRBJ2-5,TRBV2,TGTGCCAGCAGTGGGGAGACTAGGGAGACCCAGTACTTC,CASSGETRETQYF
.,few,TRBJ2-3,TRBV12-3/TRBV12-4,TGTGCCAGCAGTCCCACAGTTACCACAGAGTATTTT,CASSPTVTTEYF
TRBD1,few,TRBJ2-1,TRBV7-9,TGTGCCAGCAGCCCGACAGGGGGCATGGAGCAGTTCTTC,CASSPTGGMEQFF
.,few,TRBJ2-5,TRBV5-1,TGCGCCAGCAGCTTGGAGGTCGGCAGCAAAAAAGAGACCCAGTACTTC,CASSLEVGSKKETQYF
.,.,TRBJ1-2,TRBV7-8,TGTGCCAGCAGCTTAATGACCGGGAACTATGGCTACACCTTC,CASSLMTGNYGYTF
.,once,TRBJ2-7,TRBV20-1,TGCAGTGCGCAGGGGAGGGGTTACGAGCAGTACTTC,CSAQGRGYEQYF
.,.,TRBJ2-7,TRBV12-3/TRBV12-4,TGTGCCAGCATGTCGGACAAGCGCCACTACGAGCAGTACTTC,CASMSDKRHYEQYF
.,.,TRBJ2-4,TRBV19,TGTGCCAGTAGTCCATTCGATGTGGCCAAAAACATTCAGTACTTC,CASSPFDVAKNIQYF
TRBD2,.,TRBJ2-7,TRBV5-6,TGTGCCAGCAGCGGGGGGCCGACTAGCGGGGGGCTCTTAAGGTACGAGCAGTACTTC,CASSGGPTSGGLLRYEQYF
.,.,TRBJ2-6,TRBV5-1,TGCGCCAGCAGCATCAGCTCTGGGGCCAACGTCCTGACTTTC,CASSISSGANVLTF
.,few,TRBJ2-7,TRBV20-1,TGCAGTGCTAGTGGCGGGTTCGGCTACGAGCAGTACTTC,CSASGGFGYEQYF
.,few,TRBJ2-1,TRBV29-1,TGCAGCCTTGAGCTGGCCTACAATGAGCAGTTCTTC,CSLELAYNEQFF
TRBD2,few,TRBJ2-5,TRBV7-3,TGTGCCAGCAGCTTAATGTCTAGCGGGGGTCAAGAGACCCAGTACTTC,CASSLMSSGGQETQYF
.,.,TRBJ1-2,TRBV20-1,TGCAGTGCCCGAACAGCTCACTATGGCTACACCTTC,CSARTAHYGYTF
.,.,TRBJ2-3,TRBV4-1,TGCGCCCGCAGCCAAGATCCGATTGGATCCACAGATACGCAGTATTTT,CARSQDPIGSTDTQYF
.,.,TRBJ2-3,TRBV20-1,TGCAGTGCTAACGTTGCGCAGTGGGATACGCAGTATTTT,CSANVAQWDTQYF
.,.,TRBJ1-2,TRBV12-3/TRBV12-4,TGTGCCAGCACCTTAACAGGGATCCGGGGCGGCTACACCTTC,CASTLTGIRGGYTF
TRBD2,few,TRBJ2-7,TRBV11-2,TGTGCCAGCAGTCTCAATTACGGGGGGAAGTACGAGCAGTACTTC,CASSLNYGGKYEQYF
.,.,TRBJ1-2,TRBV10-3,TGTGCCATCCAAGCCTTGGAAGCAGGGGCTACTAACTATGGCTACACCTTC,CAIQALEAGATNYGYTF
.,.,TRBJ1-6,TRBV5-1,TGCGCCAGCAGCTTGGTCTCCGGGGGATATAATTCACCCCTCCACTTT,CASSLVSGGYNSPLHF
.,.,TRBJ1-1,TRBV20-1,TGCAGTGCATTTCCTGAGGGGTTGAACACTGAAGCTTTCTTT,CSAFPEGLNTEAFF
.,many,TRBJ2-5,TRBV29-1,TGCAGCGTTGAGGAGCCTTATCAAGAGACCCAGTACTTC,CSVEEPYQETQYF
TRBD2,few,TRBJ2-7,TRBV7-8,TGTGCCAGCAGCTACCTAGCGGGGGGCTCCTACGAGCAGTACTTC,CASSYLAGGSYEQYF
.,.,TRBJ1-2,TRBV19,TGTGCCAGCAAAGACATAAACTATGGCTACACCTTC,CASKDINYGYTF
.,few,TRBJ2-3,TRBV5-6,TGTGCCAGCAGCGCGGACCACTCGAGAACGGTAGATACGCAGTATTTT,CASSADHSRTVDTQYF
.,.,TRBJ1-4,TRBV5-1,TGCGCCAACAGCTTGGAGAATGAAAAACTGTTTTTT,CANSLENEKLFF
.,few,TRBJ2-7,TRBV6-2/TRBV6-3,TGTGCCAGCAGTGACAGTACCTACGAGCAGTACTTC,CASSDSTYEQYF
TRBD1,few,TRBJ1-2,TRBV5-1,TGCGCCAGCAGCTTGGTTGGGACAGGGGGCAATGGCTACACCTTC,CASSLVGTGGNGYTF
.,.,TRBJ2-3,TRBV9,TGTGCCAGCAGCGTAGCTCCTGGCGGGGCAGATACGCAGTATTTT,CASSVAPGGADTQYF
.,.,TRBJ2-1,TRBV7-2,TGTGCCAGCAGCTTACAGGGGGGGAACAATGAGCAGTTCTTC,CASSLQGGNNEQFF
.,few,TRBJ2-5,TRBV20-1,TGCAGTGCTAGAGAGATGGAAGGTGGTTCGGGGACCCAGTACTTC,CSAREMEGGSGTQYF
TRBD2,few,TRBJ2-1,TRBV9,TGTGCCAGCAGCGACGGGACTAGCGGGGGGTTCGCTGTAGATGAGCAGTTCTTC,CASSDGTSGGFAVDEQFF
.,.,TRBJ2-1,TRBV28,TGTGCCAGCAGGGATGCGGGGCAGCCCTACAATGAGCAGTTCTTC,CASRDAGQPYNEQFF
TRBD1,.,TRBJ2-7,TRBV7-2,TGTGCCAGCAGCTTTTCCGACAGGGGTTACGAGCAGTACTTC,CASSFSDRGYEQYF
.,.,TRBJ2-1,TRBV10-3,TGTGCCATCAGTGAGTCAAGGGGAGTCAATTTAGCCAATGAGCAGTTCTTC,CAISESRGVNLANEQFF
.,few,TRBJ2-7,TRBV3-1,TGTGCCAGTTCCAGGACGCCTAACTACGAGCAGTACTTC,CASSRTPNYEQYF
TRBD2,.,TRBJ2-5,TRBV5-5,TGTGCCAGCAGCTTGGAAGTCCTAGCGGGGGTGGAGGAGCAGTACTTC,CASSLEVLAGVEEQYF
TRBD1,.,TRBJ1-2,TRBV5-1,TGCGCCAGCTCGGACAGGGATGGCTATGGCTACACCTTC,CASSDRDGYGYTF
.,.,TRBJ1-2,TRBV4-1,TGCGCCAGCAGCCAAGGGAGGGAGCCGGAAGGGTATGGCTACACCTTC,CASSQGREPEGYGYTF
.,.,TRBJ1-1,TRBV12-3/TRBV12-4,TGTGCCAGCACCCAGGCTGCCGAAGCTTTCTTT,CASTQAAEAFF
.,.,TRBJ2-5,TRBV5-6,TGTGCCTGCAGCGGGACAGGAGTACAAGAGACCCAGTACTTC,CACSGTGVQETQYF
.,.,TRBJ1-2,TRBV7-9,TGTGCCAGCAGCCCAACGGGACTTCAGAACTATGGCTACACCTTC,CASSPTGLQNYGYTF
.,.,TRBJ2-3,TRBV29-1,TGCAGCGTTGTCGGGAACCTAGGAGATACGCAGTATTTT,CSVVGNLGDTQYF
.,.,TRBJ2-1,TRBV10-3,TGTGCCATCAGTGACGATATGCCGGACAATGAGCAGTTCTTC,CAISDDMPDNEQFF
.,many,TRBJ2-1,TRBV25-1,TGTGCCAGCAGTGAAATGACAGATGAGCAGTTCTTC,CASSEMTDEQFF
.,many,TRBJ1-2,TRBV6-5,TGTGCCAGCAGCCCCGACACCTGGAGCTATGGCTACACCTTC,CASSPDTWSYGYTF
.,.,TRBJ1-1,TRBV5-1,TGCGCCAGCAGCTTGGCCCGGGTAGATACTGAAGCTTTCTTT,CASSLARVDTEAFF
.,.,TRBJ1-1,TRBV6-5,TGTGCCAGCAGTTACTCCGGGGGAGTGAACACTGAAGCTTTCTTT,CASSYSGGVNTEAFF
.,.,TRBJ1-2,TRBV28,TGTGCCAGCAGTTTTAGTGTATCGGCCCTTGGCTACACCTTC,CASSFSVSALGYTF
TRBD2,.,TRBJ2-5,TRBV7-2,TGTGCCAGCAGCTTAGAAGCGGGGAGACAAGAGACCCAGTACTTC,CASSLEAGRQETQYF
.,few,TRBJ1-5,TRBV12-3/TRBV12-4,TGTGCCAGCAGTCGACAACAGGGTCCTAATCAGCCCCAGCATTTT,CASSRQQGPNQPQHF
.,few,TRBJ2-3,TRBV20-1,TGCAGTGCTAGACCACCAACAGGGAGGGGCGCAGATACGCAGTATTTT,CSARPPTGRGADTQYF
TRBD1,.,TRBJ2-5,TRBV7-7,TGTGCTAGCAGCCTATACCGACAGGGCGGCCAAGAGACCCAGTACTTC,CASSLYRQGGQETQYF
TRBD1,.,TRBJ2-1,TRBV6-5,TGTGCCAGCAGGTCGGGACAGGGAGGTTACAATGAGCAGTTCTTC,CASRSGQGGYNEQFF
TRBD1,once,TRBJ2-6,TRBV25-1,TGTGCCAGCAGTGGGAACAGGGGGCAAGCTGGGGCCAACGTCCTGACTTTC,CASSGNRGQAGANVLTF
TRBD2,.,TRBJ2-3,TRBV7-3,TGTGCCAGCAGCTTAATTTCGGGGGGAAGCACAGATACGCAGTATTTT,CASSLISGGSTDTQYF
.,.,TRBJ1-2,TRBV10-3,TGTGCCATCAGTGGGGGTTTAGGGCAGATCCCCCTAAACTATGGCTACACCTTC,CAISGGLGQIPLNYGYTF